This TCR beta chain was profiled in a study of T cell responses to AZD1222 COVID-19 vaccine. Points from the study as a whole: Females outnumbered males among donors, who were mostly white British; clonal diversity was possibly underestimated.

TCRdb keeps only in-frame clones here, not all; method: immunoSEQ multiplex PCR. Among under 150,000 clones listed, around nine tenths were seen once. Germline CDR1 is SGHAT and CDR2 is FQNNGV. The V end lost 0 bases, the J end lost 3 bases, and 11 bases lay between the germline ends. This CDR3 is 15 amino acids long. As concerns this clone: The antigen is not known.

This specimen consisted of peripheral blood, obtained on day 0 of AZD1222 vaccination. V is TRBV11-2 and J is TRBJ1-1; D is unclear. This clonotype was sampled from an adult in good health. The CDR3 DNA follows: TGTGCCAGCAGCTTAGATATATGGGAGTACACTGAAGCTTTCTTT. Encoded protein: CASSLDIWEYTEAFF.